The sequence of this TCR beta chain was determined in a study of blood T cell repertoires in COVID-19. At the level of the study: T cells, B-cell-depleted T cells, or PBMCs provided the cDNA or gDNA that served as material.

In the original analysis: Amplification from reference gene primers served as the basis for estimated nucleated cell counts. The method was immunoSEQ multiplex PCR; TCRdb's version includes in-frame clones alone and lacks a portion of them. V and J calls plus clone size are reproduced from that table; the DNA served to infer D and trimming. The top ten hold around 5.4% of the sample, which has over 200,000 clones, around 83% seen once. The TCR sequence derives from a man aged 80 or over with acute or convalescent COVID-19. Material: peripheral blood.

The CDR3 protein is CASSSTGLAGGYEQYF. The CDR3 DNA is TGTGCCAGCAGCTCCACGGGACTAGCGGGGGGCTACGAGCAGTACTTC. The rearrangement joins TRBV5-4 to TRBJ2-7, with 15 nucleotides matching TRBD2. The J segment lost 3 bases and the V segment lost 3 bases, leaving 4 bases of the junction unmatched. Germline V gives CDR1 SGHNT, CDR2 YYREEE (reference sequence). CDR3 size: 16 residues.